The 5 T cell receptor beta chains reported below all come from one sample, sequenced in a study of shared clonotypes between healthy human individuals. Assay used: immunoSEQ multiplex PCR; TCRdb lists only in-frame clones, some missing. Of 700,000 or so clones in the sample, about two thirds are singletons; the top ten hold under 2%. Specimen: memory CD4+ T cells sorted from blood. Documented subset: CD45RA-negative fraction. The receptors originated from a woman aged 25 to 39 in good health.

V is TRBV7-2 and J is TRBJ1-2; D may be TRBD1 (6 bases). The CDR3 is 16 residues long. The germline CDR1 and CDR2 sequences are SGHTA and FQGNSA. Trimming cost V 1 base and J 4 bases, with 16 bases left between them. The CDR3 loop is CASSLGGGQWTYGYTF. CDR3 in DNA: TGTGCCAGCAGCTTAGGTGGTGGACAGTGGACCTATGGCTACACCTTC.

CDR3 nucleotides: TGTGCCAGCAGCAACCGAGGGAACAGGGGCTACGAGCAGTACTTC. This encodes CASSNRGNRGYEQYF. This chain uses TRBV11-2 with TRBJ2-7; TRBD1 agrees at 7 bases. Trimming took 5 bases from V and 3 from J; bases not matched to a gene: 10. The CDR3 contains 15 residues. Germline assignment: CDR1 SGHAT and CDR2 FQNNGV.

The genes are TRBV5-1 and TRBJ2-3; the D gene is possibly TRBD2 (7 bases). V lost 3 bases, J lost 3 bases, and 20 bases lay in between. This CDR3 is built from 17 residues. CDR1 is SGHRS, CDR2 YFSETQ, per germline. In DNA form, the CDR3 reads TGCGCCAGCAGCTCGGGGGGCTCTAGCGGCACTACAGATACGCAGTATTTT. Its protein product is CASSSGGSSGTTDTQYF.

CDR3 DNA sequence: TGTGCCTGGAGCGCGGGATACAATGAGCAGTTCTTC. Translated: CAWSAGYNEQFF. V gene TRBV30 combines with J gene TRBJ2-1, with D perhaps matching TRBD2 (6 bases). The CDR3 is 12 amino acids. Germline V gives CDR1 GTSNPN, CDR2 SVGIG (reference sequence). V was clipped by 3 bases and J by 4 bases, with 7 bases between them.

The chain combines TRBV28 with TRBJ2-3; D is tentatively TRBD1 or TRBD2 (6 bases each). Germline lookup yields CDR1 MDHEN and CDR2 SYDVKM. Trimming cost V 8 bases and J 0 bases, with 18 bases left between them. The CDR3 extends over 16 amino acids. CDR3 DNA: TGTGCCAGCGCAACTTGGGGGGCTCCCAGCACAGATACGCAGTATTTT. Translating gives CASATWGAPSTDTQYF.